The 15 T cell receptor beta chains presented below share a single source sample, sequenced in a study of cytomegalovirus exposure and HLA in healthy donors. In the PCR, 60 Vbeta and 13 Jbeta primers were used. Measured with immunoSEQ multiplex PCR; TCRdb has only the in-frame clones, and not every one. The sample shows hundreds of thousands of clones, about four fifths of them seen only once. The specimen was PBMCs. The receptors stem from a man in his thirties or forties in good health and CMV-seronegative.

This chain connects TRBV4-2 to TRBJ1-2; no firm D call. The CDR3 is 17 residues long. Trimming took 1 base from V and 4 from J, leaving 19 bases between them. CDR1 LGHNA and CDR2 YNFKEQ come from the germline V gene. The CDR3 DNA reads as TGTGCCAGCAGCCAAGCGGTTTTTGCCTCCTCCTCCTATGGCTACACCTTC. Translated, it gives CASSQAVFASSSYGYTF.

The V call is TRBV4-1, the J call TRBJ2-1; 7 bases map to TRBD2. This CDR3 comprises 13 residues. Trimming took 2 bases from V and 6 from J; bases not matched to a gene: 1. Looked up from germline, CDR1 is MGHRA and CDR2 is YSYEKL. As DNA, the CDR3 is TGCGCCAGCAGCCAACTAGCGGCCAATGAGCAGTTCTTC. This encodes CASSQLAANEQFF.

A remark on this clone: Additional DNA sequences in this sample encode the identical CDR3. The chain links TRBV28 to TRBJ1-2; tentative D call: TRBD1 (6 bases). The CDR3 loop spans 12 amino acids. CDR1 and CDR2 (germline): MDHEN, SYDVKM. V lost 3 bases, J lost 4 bases, and 6 bases lay in between. The CDR3 DNA reads as TGTGCCAGCAGTTTGACAGGCTATGGCTACACCTTC. Translated: CASSLTGYGYTF.

V is TRBV7-2 and J is TRBJ2-1; 8 bases fit TRBD2. Germline CDR1 is SGHTA and CDR2 is FQGNSA. The CDR3 has 15 amino acids. The V segment lost 1 base and the J segment 5 bases; nucleotides outside the gene matches: 4. DNA of the CDR3: TGTGCCAGCAGCTTAGAAACGGGGGGGAACAATGAGCAGTTCTTC. This translates into CASSLETGGNNEQFF.

This clone was picked up one time. This chain uses TRBV7-9 with TRBJ2-7; 7 bases match TRBD1. The germline V gene has CDR1 SEHNR and CDR2 FQNEAQ (reference sequence). Germline trimming cut 5 bases from V and 3 bases from J; bases unmatched to any gene: 7. The CDR3 spans 14 residues. DNA of the CDR3: TGTGCCAGCAGCCCCAGACAGGGATTCTACGAGCAGTACTTC. Encoded protein: CASSPRQGFYEQYF.

This chain connects TRBV6-1 to TRBJ2-5; D ambiguous. The CDR3 is made up of 11 amino acids. Trimming shortened V by 8 bases and J by 1 base, and 5 bases separated the two germline ends. Germline V lookup: CDR1 MNHNS, CDR2 SASEGT. CDR3 in DNA: TGTGCCAGCGTAGCCCAAGAGACCCAGTACTTC. This sequence encodes CASVAQETQYF.

V usage is TRBV28 and J usage is TRBJ1-1, with D maybe TRBD1 (5 bases). The V gene lost 3 bases and the J gene lost 1 base, with 6 bases spanning the gap. CDR1 is MDHEN and CDR2 is SYDVKM in the germline V gene. The CDR3 contains 13 residues. The CDR3 is CASSFTGNTEAFF. For the CDR3, the DNA is TGTGCCAGCAGTTTTACAGGGAACACTGAAGCTTTCTTT.

Points on this clone: An end of the junction differs from the germline gene, which may be a read error. This chain uses TRBV7-9 with TRBJ1-2; 8 nucleotides line up with TRBD1. The CDR3 is 12 amino acids. Germline lookup yields CDR1 SEHNR and CDR2 FQNEAQ (reference sequence). Here the CDR3 reads CSSSLNRGGYTF. CDR3 DNA: TGTTCCAGCAGCTTAAACAGGGGGGGCTACACCTTC.

Concerning this clone: The junction departs from the called germline gene at one end, perhaps through a read error. This chain uses TRBV7-9 with TRBJ1-6; no reliable D call. The CDR3 spans 16 residues. Germline loops: CDR1 SEHNR, CDR2 FQNEAQ (reference sequence). CDR3 amino acids: CSSSLGTGTYNSPLHF. In nucleotides, the CDR3 is TGTTCCAGCAGCTTGGGAACCGGGACCTATAATTCACCCCTCCACTTT. The full variable domain, completed using reference TRBV7-9 and TRBJ1-6, is DTGVSQNPRHKITKRGQNVTFRCDPISEHNRLYWYRQTLGQGPEFLTYFQNEAQLEKSRLLSDRFSAERPKGSFSTLEIQRTEQGDSAMYLCSSSLGTGTYNSPLHFGNGTRLTVT.

The rearrangement links TRBV19 to TRBJ2-7, with TRBD1 matching 9 bases. This CDR3 is 15 amino acids long. Trimming took 5 bases from V and 4 from J; bases not matched to a gene: 9. Germline CDR1 and CDR2: LNHDA and SQIVND (reference sequence). This CDR3 is CASSLPGQGPYEQYF. CDR3 bases: TGTGCCAGTAGTTTACCGGGACAGGGCCCTTACGAGCAGTACTTC.

The chain has TRBV7-9 and TRBJ2-1; possible D gene TRBD2, 6 bases. The CDR3 is 12 amino acids. Between the trimmed V and J ends, which lost 0 bases and 12 bases, there was a span of 9 bases. In germline, CDR1 is SEHNR, CDR2 FQNEAQ (reference sequence). The CDR3 nucleotides read TGTGCCAGCAGCTTAGCGGGGACTTGGCAGTTCTTC. Protein sequence: CASSLAGTWQFF.

J is TRBJ2-5 and V is TRBV4-1; 7 bases line up with TRBD2. Trimming took 5 bases from V and 5 from J; bases not matched to a gene: 8. Looked up from germline, CDR1 is MGHRA and CDR2 is YSYEKL. This CDR3 spans 14 amino acids. CDR3 residues: CASSESGARETQYF. The DNA of the CDR3 is TGCGCCAGCAGCGAAAGCGGGGCGAGGGAGACCCAGTACTTC.

The CDR3 nucleotides read TGCGCCAGCAGCCAATGGACTAGCGGGGATCAACACGGAGAGACCCAGTACTTC. Its translation is CASSQWTSGDQHGETQYF. The rearrangement links TRBV4-1 to TRBJ2-5; 12 bases map to TRBD2. Per the germline V gene, CDR1 is MGHRA and CDR2 is YSYEKL. Unmatched junction bases numbered 11, after V lost 2 bases and J lost 4 bases. The CDR3 covers 18 residues.

This chain connects TRBV4-3 to TRBJ1-2; 9 bases are shared with TRBD1. Germline CDR1 LGHNA, CDR2 YSLEER. This CDR3 spans 16 amino acids. Trimming at V came to 4 bases and at J to 1 base, leaving 7 bases not matched to a gene. CDR3 sequence (DNA): TGCGCCAGCAGCCGTACACCGGGACAGGGTAACTATGGCTACACCTTC. It codes for CASSRTPGQGNYGYTF.

Regarding this clone: Different DNA sequences within this sample yield the same CDR3. J is TRBJ1-1 and V is TRBV29-1; a possible D gene is TRBD1 (6 bases). CDR1 and CDR2 from the germline V gene are SQVTM and ANQGSEA. This CDR3 is built from 12 residues. Deletions cut 3 bases from V and 5 bases from J, with 10 bases between. The CDR3 region has the DNA TGCAGCGTTGACAGGGGCGGGACTGAAGCTTTCTTT. Its translation: CSVDRGGTEAFF.